The clone carrying this TCR beta chain appeared many times. For TCRbeta, the library was prepared with unique molecular identifiers. TCRdb re-called the PCR reads with MiXCR, one entry per CDR3 protein. The data hold 70,000 to 100,000 distinct CDR3 sequences, with 10% to 15% observed a single time. The source of the sample is a study of T-cell reconstitution after alpha-beta-depleted transplantation in children. Trimming took 4 bases from V and 10 from J, leaving 14 bases between them. The CDR3 has 13 amino acids. Material: PBMCs from the stem cell graft donor, obtained from the stem cell graft. The V call is TRBV12-3 or TRBV12-4, the J call TRBJ1-5, with D uncertain. The TCR originated in a human donor who donated a stem cell graft to a child with inherited bone marrow failure. In nucleotides, the CDR3 is TGTGCCAGCAGTTCGAACCCTAATAGTCCCCAGCATTTT. It translates to CASSSNPNSPQHF.